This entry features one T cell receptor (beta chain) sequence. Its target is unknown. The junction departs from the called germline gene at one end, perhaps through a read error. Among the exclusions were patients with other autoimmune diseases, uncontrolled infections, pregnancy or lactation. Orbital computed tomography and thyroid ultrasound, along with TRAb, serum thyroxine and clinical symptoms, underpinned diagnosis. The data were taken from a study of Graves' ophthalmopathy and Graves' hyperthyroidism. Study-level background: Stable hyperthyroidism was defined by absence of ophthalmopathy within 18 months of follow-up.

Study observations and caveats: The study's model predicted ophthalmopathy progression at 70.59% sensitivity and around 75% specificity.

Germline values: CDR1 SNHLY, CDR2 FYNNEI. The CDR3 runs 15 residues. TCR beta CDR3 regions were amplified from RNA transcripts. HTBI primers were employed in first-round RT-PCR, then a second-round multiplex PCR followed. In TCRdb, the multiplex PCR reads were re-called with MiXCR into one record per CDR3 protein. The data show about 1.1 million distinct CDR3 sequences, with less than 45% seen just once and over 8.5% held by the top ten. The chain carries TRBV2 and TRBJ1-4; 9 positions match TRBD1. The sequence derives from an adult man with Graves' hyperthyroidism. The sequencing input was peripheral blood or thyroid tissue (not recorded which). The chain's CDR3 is CASREGQGRRSVLFF. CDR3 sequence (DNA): TGTGCCAGCAGGGAAGGACAGGGGCGTCGTTCCGTCCTGTTTTTT.